This TCR beta chain was recovered during a study of T cell responses to AZD1222 COVID-19 vaccine. Turning to the study itself: Pooling of second doses given at about 4 or about 12 weeks was done.

Per the germline V gene, CDR1 is MNHEY and CDR2 is SVGAGI. The CDR3 sequence is 15 residues long. Trimming cost V 10 bases and J 3 bases; bases outside gene matches: 10. Assay: immunoSEQ multiplex PCR; the TCRdb copy retains only in-frame clones and omits some. The sample includes 90,000 to 150,000 clones, around 90% of them seen just once. This TCR was sampled from an adult in good health. The chain uses TRBV6-5 and TRBJ2-1; 9 positions match TRBD1. Specimen: peripheral blood, collected on day 0 of AZD1222 vaccination. The CDR3 DNA is TGTGCCACCAAGGGGACAGGGACAGGCTACAATGAGCAGTTCTTC. Translation: CATKGTGTGYNEQFF.